The entry that follows covers one T cell receptor (beta chain) sequence. The clone's antigen remains unknown. No base-level quality is on record; no much larger clone is a single base apart. The sample's time point label is to be understood as: day 60 (about 2 months) after transplantation. This specimen's treatment or condition label, per the study, means: allogeneic hematopoietic cell transplantation with graft depleted of TCRalphabeta T cells and CD19 B cells. Transplant recipients were children who received TCRalphabeta/CD19-depleted allogeneic hematopoietic cell grafts. This entry is derived from a study of T-cell reconstitution after alpha-beta-depleted transplantation in children (dated by TCRdb to the mid-2010s). Describing the broader study: Using TCR repertoire profiling, the study quantitatively followed how T-cell immune reconstitution unfolded in children after TCRalphabeta/CD19-depleted allogeneic hematopoietic cell transplantation. Points the paper makes about the study in general: About two months after transplant, the apparently early recovery of alphabetaT-cell counts reportedly depended on just several hundred clones that had expanded rapidly and came from non-depleted graft cells. In some patients, the high TCRbeta diversity seen at day 60 was put down to recipient T cells and intrathymic progenitors that had survived conditioning. Over subsequent months, a decline in hyperexpanded clone frequencies was noted, and after one year, T-cell counts and TCRbeta diversity were mostly ascribed to newly produced T cells.

The CDR3 runs 15 residues from the cysteine to the phenylalanine. Only the CDR3 DNA stays, 45 bases, in frame from base 1. At the junction V is shortened by 0 bases and J by 4 bases, with 13 bases in between. Looking up the germline V gene yields CDR1 SGHRS and CDR2 YFSETQ. Library generation was performed with PCR. The listed sequencing device is Illumina HiSeq 2500. TCR libraries were prepared with molecular barcoding, using unique molecular identifiers to normalize TCRbeta repertoire quantification. Clones were called with MiXCR by TCRdb after fastp trimmed the public reads at Q25, and only in-frame beta chains were retained. Each entry merges the rows of one CDR3 protein and shows their most common DNA and genes. This sample holds some 48,000 distinct CDR3 sequences; 5% to 6.5% were observed only once. Around 30% of the sample goes to the ten largest clones.

Here the chain combines TRBV5-1 and TRBJ1-2, with a weak D call of TRBD1 (6 bases match). This sequence originates from a female patient aged 2-9 years who had a stem cell transplant for aplastic anemia, so the T cells may come from the graft donor. The sequenced sample was PBMCs, mostly from graft donor cells, obtained 60 days after TCRalphabeta/CD19-depleted stem cell transplant. The CDR3: CASSLGERDTYGYTF. The sequenced DNA: TGCGCCAGCAGCTTGGGGGAGCGGGACACCTATGGCTACACCTTC.